Following are 30 T cell receptor beta chains from one sample sequenced in a study of T cell repertoires in cytomegalovirus infection. TCRdb called the reads again in MiXCR, with one record for every CDR3 protein. This table has 150,000 to 200,000 distinct CDR3 sequences, roughly 19% appearing once. Sequenced material: PBMCs. The receptors were sampled from a human donor in good health (CMV status not recorded). Some clones in this sample may be carry-over from other donors' samples.

V and J are TRBV2 and TRBJ2-2, with D uncertain. The CDR3 extends over 12 amino acids. Germline V gene lookup returns CDR1 SNHLY and CDR2 FYNNEI. Trimming cost V 6 bases and J 6 bases, with 8 bases left between them. The CDR3 DNA is TGTGCCAGCAGGAAGGATTCCGGGGAGCTGTTTTTT. Amino acid sequence: CASRKDSGELFF.

This chain uses TRBV9 with TRBJ2-7, with TRBD1 matching over 7 bases. This CDR3 contains 13 residues. CDR1 is SGDLS and CDR2 is YYNGEE in the germline V gene. V was pared by 3 bases and J by 6 bases, with 6 bases of the junction left unmatched. The CDR3 loop reads CASSARDSPEQYF. The CDR3 DNA follows: TGTGCCAGCAGCGCCAGGGACAGTCCCGAGCAGTACTTC. The full variable domain, completed using reference TRBV9 and TRBJ2-7, is DSGVTQTPKHLITATGQRVTLRCSPRSGDLSVYWYQQSLDQGLQFLIQYYNGEERAKGNILERFSAQQFPDLHSELNLSSLELGDSALYFCASSARDSPEQYFGPGTRLTVT.

This clonotype was picked up many times. CDR3 amino acids: CASSASPRNRDEQYF. The CDR3 DNA follows: TGTGCCAGCAGCGCCTCCCCGCGCAACAGGGACGAGCAGTACTTC. The V and J genes are TRBV7-2 and TRBJ2-7, with D possibly matching TRBD1 (6 bases). This CDR3 region has 15 residues. V shed 5 bases and J shed 5 bases, with 19 bases lying between them. Germline loops: CDR1 SGHTA, CDR2 FQGNSA.

This clonotype was seen more than once but under ten times. The V and J genes are TRBV6-2 or TRBV6-3 and TRBJ1-1, with D tentatively TRBD1 (5 bases). CDR1 and CDR2 from the germline V gene are MNHEY and SVGEGT. V was cut by 6 bases and J by 7 bases, with 12 bases left in between. The CDR3 totals 12 residues. CDR3 DNA sequence: TGTGCCAGCAGCCGGGGACGACTTGAAGCTTTCTTT. Amino acids: CASSRGRLEAFF.

V gene TRBV28 combines with J gene TRBJ2-1, with 7 bases aligning to TRBD2. Germline-derived CDR1 and CDR2 are MDHEN and SYDVKM. CDR3 size: 16 residues. Trimming at V came to 6 bases and at J to 8 bases, leaving 16 bases not matched to a gene. This CDR3 reads CASRAGGAGSVHEQFF. The DNA for the CDR3 is TGTGCCAGCAGAGCTGGAGGAGCGGGATCCGTTCATGAGCAGTTCTTC.

In its sample, this clonotype was seen many times. This chain uses TRBV7-6 with TRBJ2-6; TRBD2 matches at 12 bases. CDR3 size: 18 residues. CDR1 is SGHVS, CDR2 FNYEAQ, per germline. V shed 5 bases, J shed 1 base, and the junction held 6 bases outside the gene matches. The CDR3 DNA reads as TGTGCCAGCAGCCCCCGACTAGCGGGAGAGTCTGGGGCCAACGTCCTGACTTTC. This sequence encodes CASSPRLAGESGANVLTF. Variable domain in full (rest from reference TRBV7-6 and TRBJ2-6): GAGVSQSPRYKVTKRGQDVALRCDPISGHVSLYWYRQALGQGPEFLTYFNYEAQQDKSGLPNDRFSAERPEGSISTLTIQRTEQRDSAMYRCASSPRLAGESGANVLTFGAGSRLTVL.

This clonotype was counted only a few times. V gene TRBV19 combines with J gene TRBJ2-5; 14 nucleotides line up with TRBD2. CDR1 and CDR2 from the germline V gene are LNHDA and SQIVND (reference sequence). The junction had 6 bases not matched to a gene; V was cut back by 4 bases and J by 5 bases. This CDR3 contains 16 residues. CDR3 sequence reads: CASSRGLAGAGETQYF. The CDR3 nucleotides read TGTGCCAGTAGTAGGGGACTAGCGGGAGCGGGGGAGACCCAGTACTTC.

This clonotype came up a few times. The junction differs from germline at one of its ends, possibly a read error. V usage is TRBV7-9 and J usage is TRBJ1-1, with D tentatively TRBD1 (6 bases). The CDR3 is 12 residues long. Germline V CDR1 and CDR2: SEHNR, FQNEAQ (reference sequence). The CDR3, as DNA: TGTGCCAGCAGCGAAAGGGACACTAAAGCTTTCTTT. Encoded protein: CASSERDTKAFF. Supplemented by reference TRBV7-9 and TRBJ1-1, the full variable domain reads DTGVSQNPRHKITKRGQNVTFRCDPISEHNRLYWYRQTLGQGPEFLTYFQNEAQLEKSRLLSDRFSAERPKGSFSTLEIQRTEQGDSAMYLCASSERDTKAFFGQGTRLTVV.

This clonotype came up a few times. The V call is TRBV7-6, the J call TRBJ1-2; possibly TRBD1 for D (5 bases). V lost 5 bases and J lost 4, with 20 bases in between. Germline V CDR1 and CDR2: SGHVS, FNYEAQ. CDR3 length: 16 amino acids. The CDR3 spells CASSPPGHGAGYGYTF. CDR3 bases: TGTGCCAGCAGCCCCCCGGGTCACGGGGCCGGCTATGGCTACACCTTC.

The chain combines TRBV19 with TRBJ2-1; the match to TRBD2 covers 10 bases. Germline lookup yields CDR1 LNHDA and CDR2 SQIVND (reference sequence). After removal of 4 bases from V and 8 bases from J, the junction contained 23 bases not matched to a gene. This CDR3 is built from 20 residues. CDR3 loop: CASSNRRRASGREFGYEQFF. CDR3 bases: TGTGCCAGTAGTAACCGACGGAGGGCTAGCGGGAGAGAGTTTGGATATGAGCAGTTCTTC.

This rearrangement joins TRBV11-2 to TRBJ1-2; a possible D gene is TRBD1 (5 bases). The CDR3 length is 13 residues. Trimming stripped 5 bases from V and 7 bases from J, with 14 bases between. Germline-derived CDR1 and CDR2 are SGHAT and FQNNGV. This CDR3 reads CASSRTGTLGYTF. The DNA for the CDR3 is TGTGCCAGCAGCCGGACTGGGACGCTTGGCTACACCTTC.

V usage is TRBV19 and J usage is TRBJ2-3, with 12 bases fitting TRBD1. CDR3 length: 15 residues. Germline V gene data show CDR1 as LNHDA and CDR2 as SQIVND (reference sequence). With V trimmed by 5 bases and J by 5 bases, 5 bases remained unmatched. The CDR3 sequence is CASSPGQGAGDTQYF. DNA of the CDR3: TGTGCCAGTAGTCCGGGACAGGGGGCTGGAGATACGCAGTATTTT.

This clonotype was counted between two and nine times. This chain uses TRBV7-6 with TRBJ2-6, with a tentative D call TRBD1 (8 bases). The CDR3 is 19 residues long. The germline V gene has CDR1 SGHVS and CDR2 FNYEAQ. V dropped 5 bases and J dropped 0 bases, with 20 bases sitting between them. The CDR3 sequence is CASSPGAGQARSGANVLTF. The CDR3 DNA reads as TGTGCCAGCAGCCCGGGAGCGGGACAGGCTCGCTCTGGGGCCAACGTCCTGACTTTC.

This clonotype was seen many times. The chain is built from TRBV11-2 and TRBJ2-3; 11 nucleotides line up with TRBD2. V gave up 4 bases and J gave up 6 bases; unmatched junction bases: 15. Per the germline V gene, CDR1 is SGHAT and CDR2 is FQNNGV. The CDR3 covers 18 residues. The CDR3, as DNA: TGTGCCAGCAGCTCGGGACTAGCGGTAGAGCCCGCAGTGGATACGCAGTATTTT. Translating it yields CASSSGLAVEPAVDTQYF. Filled out from reference TRBV11-2 and TRBJ2-3, the complete variable domain reads EAGVAQSPRYKIIEKRQSVAFWCNPISGHATLYWYQQILGQGPKLLIQFQNNGVVDDSQLPKDRFSAERLKGVDSTLKIQPAKLEDSAVYLCASSSGLAVEPAVDTQYFGPGTRLTVL.

J is TRBJ1-1 and V is TRBV3-1; D gene uncertain. This CDR3 is 15 amino acids long. Trimming took off 1 base at V and 2 bases at J, with 11 bases between the two ends. Germline assignment: CDR1 LGHDT and CDR2 YNNKEL (reference sequence). CDR3 sequence (DNA): TGTGCCAGCAGCCAAGGGGCAGGTTCAAACACTGAAGCTTTCTTT. Encoded protein: CASSQGAGSNTEAFF. The entire variable domain, with the rest obtained from reference TRBV3-1 and TRBJ1-1, is as follows: DTAVSQTPKYLVTQMGNDKSIKCEQNLGHDTMYWYKQDSKKFLKIMFSYNNKELIINETVPNRFSPKSPDKAHLNLHINSLELGDSAVYFCASSQGAGSNTEAFFGQGTRLTVV.

This clonotype was detected only a few times. The chain joins TRBV29-1 to TRBJ1-2; D ambiguous. V shed 1 base and J shed 5 bases, with 8 bases lying between them. From germline, CDR1 is SQVTM and CDR2 ANQGSEA. The CDR3 is 12 residues long. The CDR3 nucleotides read TGCAGCGTTGAAGGAAACCAGTATGGCTACACCTTC. Translated: CSVEGNQYGYTF.

This clonotype has only a few counts. The rearrangement links TRBV7-2 to TRBJ2-2; the D gene could be TRBD1 or TRBD2 (5 bases each). V shed 2 bases and J shed 6 bases, with 10 bases lying between them. The CDR3 totals 14 residues. Germline V gene sequence: CDR1 SGHTA, CDR2 FQGNSA. CDR3 residues: CASSLFGGSGELFF. In nucleotides, the CDR3 is TGTGCCAGCAGCTTATTTGGGGGTTCCGGGGAGCTGTTTTTT.

This clonotype was counted a few times. V and J are TRBV5-6 and TRBJ2-6; no firm D call. The CDR3 covers 15 residues. With 3 bases removed from V and 0 bases from J, the gap between germline ends came to 7 bases. CDR1 is SGHDT and CDR2 is YYEEEE in the germline V gene. The CDR3 bases are TGTGCCAGCAGCTCGGGTGTCTCTGGGGCCAACGTCCTGACTTTC. Translating it yields CASSSGVSGANVLTF.

This clonotype has a handful of counts. V usage is TRBV28 and J usage is TRBJ1-6, with 7 bases matching TRBD1. Per germline, CDR1 MDHEN and CDR2 SYDVKM. The CDR3 has 17 amino acids. The junction had 13 bases not matched to a gene; V was cut back by 7 bases and J by 4 bases. The CDR3 region is CASKGGGTEPYNSPLHF. CDR3 nucleotide sequence: TGTGCCAGCAAAGGGGGCGGGACCGAACCTTATAATTCACCCCTCCACTTT.

This clonotype was counted a few times. The V gene is TRBV12-3 or TRBV12-4, the J gene TRBJ1-6; D might be TRBD1 (5 bases). The CDR3 contains 16 residues. V lost 5 bases and J lost 5, with 16 bases in between. CDR3 loop: CASSLRGWDHNSPLHF. In nucleotides, the CDR3 is TGTGCCAGCAGTCTCCGTGGTTGGGACCATAATTCACCCCTCCACTTT.

The V and J genes are TRBV23-1 and TRBJ2-1; maybe TRBD1 (5 bases). TRBV23-1 qualifies as an ORF whose function is uncertain. This CDR3 has 17 amino acids. The germline V and J ends were trimmed by 0 bases and 0 bases, with 12 bases remaining between them. The DNA for the CDR3 is TGCGCCAGCAGTCAATCGGGGCAGGAGAGCTCCTACAATGAGCAGTTCTTC. It yields the protein CASSQSGQESSYNEQFF.

This clonotype was recorded a few times. V usage is TRBV5-1 and J usage is TRBJ2-1; 8 bases fit TRBD1. The CDR3 covers 16 residues. Germline-derived CDR1 and CDR2 are SGHRS and YFSETQ. J lost 3 bases, V lost 4 bases, and 9 bases had no gene match. Written as DNA, the CDR3 is TGCGCCAGCAGCGAGGGCAGGGGGCGAGGCTACAATGAGCAGTTCTTC. Protein product: CASSEGRGRGYNEQFF.

The chain carries TRBV5-1 and TRBJ2-4; TRBD1 aligns across 9 bases. The length of the CDR3 is 17 residues. The germline V gene encodes CDR1 SGHRS and CDR2 YFSETQ. V shed 4 bases and J 7 bases; nucleotides not matched to a gene: 15. The CDR3 nucleotides read TGCGCCAGCAGCCGGGGGACAGGGACTGATCCTAGCAACATTCAGTACTTC. It encodes CASSRGTGTDPSNIQYF. The full variable domain, in which reference TRBV5-1 and TRBJ2-4 provide the parts outside the CDR3, is KAGVTQTPRYLIKTRGQQVTLSCSPISGHRSVSWYQQTPGQGLQFLFEYFSETQRNKGNFPGRFSGRQFSNSRSEMNVSTLELGDSALYLCASSRGTGTDPSNIQYFGAGTRLSVL.

This clonotype was found many times. This rearrangement joins TRBV7-2 to TRBJ2-5, with D hard to call. Deletions cut 2 bases from V and 5 bases from J, with 18 bases between. CDR1 and CDR2 (germline): SGHTA, FQGNSA. CDR3 size: 16 residues. CDR3 loop: CASSLNAYPVGETQYF. CDR3 nucleotide sequence: TGTGCCAGCAGCTTAAACGCCTACCCAGTGGGGGAGACCCAGTACTTC.

A single count supports this clonotype. V usage is TRBV23-1 and J usage is TRBJ2-3; D is possibly TRBD1 (6 bases). TRBV23-1 is designated an ORF whose function remains uncertain. This CDR3 comprises 15 residues. V was clipped by 6 bases and J by 2 bases, with 15 bases between them. The CDR3 reads CASSRLDSITDTQYF. In DNA form, the CDR3 reads TGCGCCAGCAGCCGCCTGGACAGTATCACAGATACGCAGTATTTT.

This clonotype was detected only a few times. The rearrangement links TRBV14 to TRBJ1-6; the D is unclear. In germline, CDR1 is SGHDN, CDR2 FVKESK. The ends were cut back, 2 bases at V and 7 bases at J, with 9 bases in the middle. The CDR3 loop spans 14 amino acids. The CDR3, as DNA: TGTGCCAGCAGCCAATGGGCGGGAAATTCACCCCTCCACTTT. Translation: CASSQWAGNSPLHF.

This clonotype was found many times. The chain uses TRBV7-2 and TRBJ2-1; D might be TRBD2 (5 bases). There are 15 residues in the CDR3. Trimming removed 6 bases at V and 2 bases at J, with 14 bases between. Germline values: CDR1 SGHTA, CDR2 FQGNSA. CDR3 bases: TGTGCCAGCAGTCGGGATACTAGTACCTACAATGAGCAGTTCTTC. Translation gives CASSRDTSTYNEQFF.

This clonotype was recorded at least ten times. The chain carries TRBV12-5 and TRBJ1-3; TRBD1 might be the D (5 bases). V lost 3 bases and J lost 2, with 11 bases in between. This CDR3 has 15 amino acids. The germline CDR1 and CDR2 sequences are LGHNT and FRNRAP. The CDR3 protein is CASGFPGPTGNTIYF. DNA for the CDR3: TGTGCTAGTGGTTTTCCGGGACCAACTGGAAACACCATATATTTT.

Only a few counts were recorded for this clonotype. V usage is TRBV11-1 and J usage is TRBJ2-3; D is undetermined. V was clipped by 1 base and J by 9 bases, with 14 bases between them. Germline CDR1 is SGHAT and CDR2 is FQDESV (reference sequence). The CDR3 loop spans 14 amino acids. In nucleotides, the CDR3 is TGTGCCAGCAGCTTAGTGTCGGCAGGCCGGACGCAGTATTTT. This gives the protein CASSLVSAGRTQYF.

V gene TRBV7-9 combines with J gene TRBJ2-1; weak D call: TRBD1 (6 bases). This CDR3 spans 12 amino acids. CDR1 and CDR2 (germline): SEHNR, FQNEAQ (reference sequence). The V end lost 2 bases, the J end lost 7 bases, and 6 bases lay between the germline ends. Written as DNA, the CDR3 is TGTGCCAGCAGCTTACAGGGGAATGAGCAGTTCTTC. Its translation is CASSLQGNEQFF.